One and the same sample provided the 18 T cell receptor beta chains below, sequenced in a study of shared clonotypes between healthy human individuals. Naive CD8 isolation took CD45RO-negative cells positively selected for CCR7 and excluded terminally differentiated effector memory CD45RA+ cells. TCRdb's copy holds only in-frame clones and misses some; the assay was immunoSEQ multiplex PCR. The repertoire holds approximately 720,000 clones, with about 90% as singletons. The sample was naive CD8+ T cells sorted from blood. All receptors derive from a man aged 25-45 years in good health.

The V and J genes are TRBV7-6 and TRBJ2-7, with a possible D match to TRBD2 (7 bases). The CDR3 spans 16 residues. Per the germline V gene, CDR1 is SGHVS and CDR2 is FNYEAQ. The V gene lost 4 bases and the J gene lost 6 bases, with 22 bases spanning the gap. The CDR3 DNA sequence: TGTGCCAGCAGCTATAACCGGGGAGGGGGGAGGACCGAGCAGTACTTC. It is translated as CASSYNRGGGRTEQYF.

This chain links TRBV7-6 with TRBJ1-4, with D unresolved. Trimming took off 0 bases at V and 5 bases at J, with 1 base between the two ends. The length of the CDR3 is 12 residues. Germline V gene lookup returns CDR1 SGHVS and CDR2 FNYEAQ. The CDR3 spells CASSLANEKLFF. In DNA, the CDR3 is TGTGCCAGCAGCTTAGCGAATGAAAAACTGTTTTTT.

This clone occurred a few times. V is TRBV10-3 and J is TRBJ1-5; 7 bases fit TRBD1. The CDR3 spans 14 residues. Germline loops: CDR1 ENHRY, CDR2 SYGVKD. Germline trimming cut 5 bases from V and 1 base from J; bases unmatched to any gene: 2. The CDR3 DNA sequence: TGTGCCATCAGTACGGGACAGAGCAATCAGCCCCAGCATTTT. Translation gives CAISTGQSNQPQHF.

The V and J genes are TRBV5-1 and TRBJ2-7, with 9 bases identical to TRBD1. The germline gives CDR1 SGHRS, CDR2 YFSETQ. The CDR3 consists of 15 residues. The junction had 2 bases not matched to a gene; V was cut back by 0 bases and J by 1 base. In DNA form, the CDR3 reads TGCGCCAGCAGCTTGGTGGGACAGGGTTCCTACGAGCAGTACTTC. Its translation: CASSLVGQGSYEQYF.

This clone was observed at least ten times. The chain carries TRBV28 and TRBJ2-7; TRBD1 aligns across 11 bases. V gave up 8 bases and J gave up 3 bases; unmatched junction bases: 3. The CDR3 is made up of 13 amino acids. From germline, CDR1 is MDHEN and CDR2 SYDVKM. CDR3 in DNA: TGTGCCAGCGAGGGACAGGGGGTCTACGAGCAGTACTTC. Translating it yields CASEGQGVYEQYF.

Concerning this clone itself: Within the sample, other DNA sequences also encode this same CDR3. The chain combines TRBV27 with TRBJ2-1; D unresolved. This CDR3 contains 13 residues. Germline CDR1 MNHEY, CDR2 SMNVEV (reference sequence). V lost 2 bases and J lost 3, with 5 bases in between. In DNA form, the CDR3 reads TGTGCCAGCAGTTTAAACTTCTACAATGAGCAGTTCTTC. It codes for CASSLNFYNEQFF.

This clone has a handful of counts. The genes are TRBV27 and TRBJ2-7; tentative D call: TRBD2 (5 bases). CDR3 length: 11 amino acids. Germline CDR1 reads MNHEY; CDR2 reads SMNVEV (reference sequence). V lost 9 bases to trimming and J lost 6 bases, with 12 bases between them. The CDR3 spells CASRESAEQYF. CDR3 DNA: TGTGCCAGTAGGGAGTCCGCCGAGCAGTACTTC.

This chain links TRBV27 with TRBJ2-5; no definite D call. The CDR3 loop spans 11 amino acids. The germline gives CDR1 MNHEY, CDR2 SMNVEV (reference sequence). Trimming cost V 5 bases and J 7 bases, with 8 bases left between them. The CDR3, as DNA: TGTGCCAGCAGTATCGGACGGACCCAGTACTTC. It encodes CASSIGRTQYF.

Note on this clone: Other DNA sequences within the sample encode an identical CDR3. The rearrangement joins TRBV11-2 to TRBJ2-6; D is uncertain. The germline V gene has CDR1 SGHAT and CDR2 FQNNGV. The length of the CDR3 is 14 residues. Trimming took off 3 bases at V and 0 bases at J, with 3 bases between the two ends. CDR3 sequence (DNA): TGTGCCAGCAGCTTGGACTCTGGGGCCAACGTCCTGACTTTC. Translated: CASSLDSGANVLTF.

This clone was seen a single time. This chain connects TRBV7-3 to TRBJ2-1; D unclear. This CDR3 has 16 residues. Germline lookup yields CDR1 SGHTA and CDR2 FQGTGA. The V gene lost 1 base and the J gene lost 4 bases, with 14 bases spanning the gap. The CDR3 DNA follows: TGTGCCAGCAGCTTAAACCCCGGCGAGTTTTACAATGAGCAGTTCTTC. Residues: CASSLNPGEFYNEQFF.

The V gene is TRBV11-2, the J gene TRBJ2-7; no definite D call. Trimming pared 3 bases from V and 3 bases from J, leaving 9 bases between. The CDR3 totals 13 residues. Germline assignment: CDR1 SGHAT and CDR2 FQNNGV. In DNA form, the CDR3 reads TGTGCCAGCAGCTTTAACACACTCTACGAGCAGTACTTC. This gives the protein CASSFNTLYEQYF.

This chain connects TRBV7-9 to TRBJ2-6; D call uncertain. Germline V gene lookup returns CDR1 SEHNR and CDR2 FQNEAQ (reference sequence). Trimming took off 4 bases at V and 0 bases at J, with 4 bases between the two ends. The CDR3 length is 14 residues. Here the CDR3 DNA reads TGTGCCAGCAGCTCCTACTCTGGGGCCAACGTCCTGACTTTC. It encodes CASSSYSGANVLTF. Using reference TRBV7-9 and TRBJ2-6 for the parts outside the CDR3, the full variable domain is DTGVSQNPRHKITKRGQNVTFRCDPISEHNRLYWYRQTLGQGPEFLTYFQNEAQLEKSRLLSDRFSAERPKGSFSTLEIQRTEQGDSAMYLCASSSYSGANVLTFGAGSRLTVL.

This clone was detected only once. The chain carries TRBV29-1 and TRBJ2-3, with a tentative D call TRBD1 (6 bases). Germline assignment: CDR1 SQVTM and CDR2 ANQGSEA. This CDR3 comprises 14 residues. V lost 7 bases and J lost 2, with 16 bases in between. Written as DNA, the CDR3 is TGCAGCGCCCAGGGGTTTCCGGACACAGATACGCAGTATTTT. Amino acids: CSAQGFPDTDTQYF.

The sample holds one count of this clone. This chain joins TRBV6-6 and TRBJ2-2, with D unclear. The V gene lost 5 bases and the J gene lost 6 bases, with 7 bases spanning the gap. The CDR3 is made up of 12 amino acids. Per germline, CDR1 MNHNY and CDR2 SVGAGI (reference sequence). The DNA for the CDR3 is TGTGCCAGCAGTCCCGTCTCCGGGGAGCTGTTTTTT. Translating it yields CASSPVSGELFF.

This chain links TRBV5-8 with TRBJ1-5; D ambiguous. Germline CDR1 is SGHTS and CDR2 is YDEGEE. V was trimmed by 2 bases and J by 5 bases, leaving 14 bases between them. The CDR3 is 15 residues long. This CDR3 reads CASSFGESGDQPQHF. DNA for the CDR3: TGTGCCAGCAGCTTTGGGGAAAGTGGCGATCAGCCCCAGCATTTT.

Regarding this clone: A junction boundary mismatches the germline segment, possibly from a read error. The rearrangement uses TRBV11-3 and TRBJ2-2; the D gene could be TRBD1 or TRBD2 (6 bases each). Germline V gene data show CDR1 as SGHNT and CDR2 as YENEEA. The CDR3 covers 15 residues. DNA of the CDR3: TGTGCCAGCAGTTTAGGGGGACTGAACACCGGGGAGCTGTTTTTT. This sequence encodes CASSLGGLNTGELFF.

The table lists this clone with a few counts. The rearrangement joins TRBV9 to TRBJ2-2, with TRBD1 matching 11 bases. There are 18 residues in the CDR3. The germline gives CDR1 SGDLS, CDR2 YYNGEE. Trimming took 0 bases from V and 4 from J; bases not matched to a gene: 8. The CDR3 nucleotides are TGTGCCAGCAGCGTAGCCTATGGGACAGGGGGGCCCACCGGGGAGCTGTTTTTT. It codes for CASSVAYGTGGPTGELFF.

This sequence joins TRBV5-4 and TRBJ2-7; 11 nucleotides match TRBD2. V shed 5 bases and J 1 base; nucleotides not matched to a gene: 5. This CDR3 has 15 residues. Per the germline V gene, CDR1 is SGHNT and CDR2 is YYREEE (reference sequence). The CDR3 DNA reads as TGTGCCAGCAGTGAACTAGCGGGAGAGTCCTACGAGCAGTACTTC. Translating it yields CASSELAGESYEQYF.